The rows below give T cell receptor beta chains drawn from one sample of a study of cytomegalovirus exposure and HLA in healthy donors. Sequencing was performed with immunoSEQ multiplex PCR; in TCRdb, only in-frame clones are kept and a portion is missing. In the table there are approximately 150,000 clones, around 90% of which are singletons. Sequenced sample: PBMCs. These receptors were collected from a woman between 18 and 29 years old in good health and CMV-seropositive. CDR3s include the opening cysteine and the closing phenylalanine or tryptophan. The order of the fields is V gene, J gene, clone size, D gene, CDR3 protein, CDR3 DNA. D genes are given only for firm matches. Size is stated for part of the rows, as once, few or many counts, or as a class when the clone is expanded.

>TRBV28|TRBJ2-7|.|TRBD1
CASSLLSGGYEQYF
TGTGCCAGCAGTTTATTGTCAGGGGGCTACGAGCAGTACTTC
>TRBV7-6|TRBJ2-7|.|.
CASSRRDFGREQYF
TGTGCCAGCAGCAGGAGGGATTTCGGTCGCGAGCAGTACTTC
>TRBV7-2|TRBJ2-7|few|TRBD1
CASSLSIGQGAYEQYF
TGTGCCAGCAGCCTATCCATTGGACAGGGGGCCTACGAGCAGTACTTC
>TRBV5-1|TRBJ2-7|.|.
CASSLTTGMREQYF
TGCGCCAGCAGCTTGACAACAGGGATGAGGGAGCAGTACTTC
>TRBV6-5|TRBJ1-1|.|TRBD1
CASSWNRGLGTEAFF
TGTGCCAGCAGTTGGAACAGGGGGCTCGGAACTGAAGCTTTCTTT
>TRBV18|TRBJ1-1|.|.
CASSARGGTEAFF
TGTGCCAGCTCAGCCCGCGGCGGCACTGAAGCTTTCTTT
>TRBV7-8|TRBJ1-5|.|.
CASSPHLDRINQPQHF
TGTGCCAGCAGCCCCCACCTTGACAGAATCAATCAGCCCCAGCATTTT
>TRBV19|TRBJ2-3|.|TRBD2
CASSGTLAGYTDTQYF
TGTGCCAGTAGTGGAACCCTAGCGGGATACACAGATACGCAGTATTTT
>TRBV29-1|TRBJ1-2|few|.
CSVEEDGYGYTF
TGCAGCGTTGAGGAGGACGGCTATGGCTACACCTTC
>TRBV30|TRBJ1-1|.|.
CAWRGEGLGTEAFF
TGTGCCTGGAGAGGGGAGGGTTTGGGCACTGAAGCTTTCTTT
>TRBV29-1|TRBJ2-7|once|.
CSVVQGYSYEQYF
TGCAGCGTTGTGCAGGGGTACTCCTACGAGCAGTACTTC
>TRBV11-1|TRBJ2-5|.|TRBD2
CASSADDGGRRETQYF
TGTGCCAGCAGCGCAGACGACGGCGGGAGACGAGAGACCCAGTACTTC
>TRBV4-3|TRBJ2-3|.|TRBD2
CASSQDRDSGSFGADTQYF
TGCGCCAGCAGCCAAGATCGGGATAGCGGGAGTTTCGGGGCAGATACGCAGTATTTT
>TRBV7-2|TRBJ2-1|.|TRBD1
CASSPRTGSSYNEQFF
TGTGCCAGCAGCCCCCGGACAGGGAGCTCCTACAATGAGCAGTTCTTC
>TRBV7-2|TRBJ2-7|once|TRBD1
CASSLGQGVDEQYF
TGTGCCAGCAGCTTAGGACAGGGGGTCGACGAGCAGTACTTC
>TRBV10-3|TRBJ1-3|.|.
CATRTVEAAGNTIYF
TGTGCCACCAGGACAGTAGAGGCGGCTGGAAACACCATATATTTT
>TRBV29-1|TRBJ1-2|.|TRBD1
CSVLRQGARIGPYGYTF
TGCAGCGTTCTGAGACAGGGGGCGAGGATCGGCCCCTATGGCTACACCTTC
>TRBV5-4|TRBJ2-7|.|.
CASSLVYSDEQYF
TGTGCCAGCAGCTTGGTGTATTCCGACGAGCAGTACTTC
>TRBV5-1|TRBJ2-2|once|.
CASSLLLGTGELFF
TGCGCCAGCAGCTTGTTACTAGGCACCGGGGAGCTGTTTTTT
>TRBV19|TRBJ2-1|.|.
CASSIVLANNEQFF
TGTGCCAGTAGTATAGTTCTAGCGAACAATGAGCAGTTCTTC
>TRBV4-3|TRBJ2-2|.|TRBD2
CASSQDMLAGTNTGELFF
TGCGCCAGCAGCCAGGATATGCTAGCGGGAACGAACACCGGGGAGCTGTTTTTT
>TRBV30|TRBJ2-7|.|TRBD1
CAWSGGQIYEQYF
TGTGCCTGGAGTGGGGGACAGATCTACGAGCAGTACTTC
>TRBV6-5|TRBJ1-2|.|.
CASSATGNYGYTF
TGTGCCAGCAGCGCCACAGGGAACTATGGCTACACCTTC
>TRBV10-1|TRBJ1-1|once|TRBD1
CASSAGQGGFSGTEAFF
TGCGCCAGCAGTGCCGGACAGGGAGGTTTTTCTGGGACTGAAGCTTTCTTT
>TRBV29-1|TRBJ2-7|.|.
CSFTGTRNSYEQYF
TGCAGCTTCACCGGGACAAGGAACTCCTACGAGCAGTACTTC
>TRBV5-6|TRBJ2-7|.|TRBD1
CASSLGDRIINEQYF
TGTGCCAGCAGCCTAGGGGACAGGATAATCAACGAGCAGTACTTC
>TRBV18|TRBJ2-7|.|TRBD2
CASSLGLAGGSSYEQYF
TGTGCCAGCTCCCTCGGACTAGCGGGAGGGAGTTCCTACGAGCAGTACTTC
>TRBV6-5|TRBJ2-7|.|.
CASSYGQGGEQYF
TGTGCCAGCAGTTACGGGCAGGGTGGTGAGCAGTACTTC
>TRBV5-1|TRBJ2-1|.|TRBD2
CASSFLSSGMTERFF
TGCGCCAGCAGCTTTCTGTCTAGCGGAATGACGGAGCGGTTCTTC
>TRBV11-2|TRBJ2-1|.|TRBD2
CASSPGSGRSEQFF
TGTGCCAGCAGCCCGGGGAGCGGGAGAAGTGAGCAGTTCTTC
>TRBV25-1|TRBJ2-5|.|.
CASSEYPQAETQYF
TGTGCCAGCAGTGAATATCCACAAGCGGAGACCCAGTACTTC
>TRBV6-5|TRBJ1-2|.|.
CASLGEGGYTF
TGTGCCAGCCTAGGGGAGGGTGGCTACACCTTC
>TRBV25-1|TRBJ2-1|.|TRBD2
CASSVAGAHNEQFF
TGTGCCAGCAGTGTAGCGGGAGCCCACAATGAGCAGTTCTTC
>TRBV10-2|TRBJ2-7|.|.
CASSEPGLRAYEQYF
TGCGCCAGCAGTGAGCCGGGCCTGAGGGCCTACGAGCAGTACTTC
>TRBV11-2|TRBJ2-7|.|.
CASSHPYVQYF
TGTGCCAGCAGCCACCCCTACGTGCAGTACTTC
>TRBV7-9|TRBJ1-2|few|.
CASSPSGVSGYTF
TGTGCCAGCAGCCCTTCAGGGGTAAGCGGCTACACCTTC
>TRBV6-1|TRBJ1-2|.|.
CASSGDSQANYGYTF
TGTGCCAGCAGTGGCGACAGCCAAGCTAACTATGGCTACACCTTC
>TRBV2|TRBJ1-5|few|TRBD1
CASSDRQGALTQHF
TGTGCCAGCAGTGACAGACAGGGGGCTCTGACCCAGCATTTT
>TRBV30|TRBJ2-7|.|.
CAWSVRRQTSYEQYF
TGTGCCTGGAGTGTACGTCGACAGACTTCCTACGAGCAGTACTTC
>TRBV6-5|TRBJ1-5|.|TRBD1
CASSTGQGNQPQHF
TGTGCCAGCAGCACAGGACAGGGAAATCAGCCCCAGCATTTT
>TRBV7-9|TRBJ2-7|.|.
CASSLSRDGVWQYF
TGTGCCAGCAGCTTAAGTCGGGATGGGGTCTGGCAGTACTTC
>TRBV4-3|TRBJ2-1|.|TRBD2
CASSQGVAGVGNEQFF
TGCGCCAGCAGCCAAGGTGTTGCGGGAGTCGGCAATGAGCAGTTCTTC
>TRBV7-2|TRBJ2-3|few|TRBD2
CASSRGRTDTQYF
TGTGCCAGCAGCCGCGGGAGGACAGATACGCAGTATTTT
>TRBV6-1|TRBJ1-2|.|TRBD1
CASRGTGVYGYTF
TGTGCCAGCAGGGGGACAGGGGTGTATGGCTACACCTTC
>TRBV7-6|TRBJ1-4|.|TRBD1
CASSTDRGEKLFF
TGTGCCAGCAGCACGGACAGGGGTGAAAAACTGTTTTTT
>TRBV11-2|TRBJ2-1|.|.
CASSFQGSLSGNEQFF
TGTGCCAGCAGCTTCCAGGGTAGCTTGAGTGGCAATGAGCAGTTCTTC
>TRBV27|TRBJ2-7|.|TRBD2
CASSSPGLGLYEQYF
TGTGCCAGCAGTTCCCCGGGACTAGGGCTCTACGAGCAGTACTTC
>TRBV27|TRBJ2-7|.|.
CASSLGAGAYEQYF
TGTGCCAGCAGTTTAGGGGCAGGGGCCTACGAGCAGTACTTC
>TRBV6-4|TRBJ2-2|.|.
CASSVTNTGELFF
TGTGCCAGCAGTGTCACGAACACCGGGGAGCTGTTTTTT
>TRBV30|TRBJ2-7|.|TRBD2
CACHRLGGSYEQYF
TGTGCCTGCCACAGGCTCGGGGGGTCCTACGAGCAGTACTTC
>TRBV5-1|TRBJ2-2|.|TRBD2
CASSLAASGNTGELFF
TGCGCCAGCAGCTTGGCGGCTAGCGGAAACACCGGGGAGCTGTTTTTT
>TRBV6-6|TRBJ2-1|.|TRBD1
CASSPRTGGSSKFF
TGTGCCAGCAGTCCAAGAACAGGGGGCTCAAGTAAGTTCTTC
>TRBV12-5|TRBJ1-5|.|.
CASGLVQGQGSSQPQHF
TGTGCTAGTGGTTTGGTACAGGGCCAGGGATCGAGTCAGCCCCAGCATTTT
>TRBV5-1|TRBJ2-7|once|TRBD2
CASSLVSGRANYEQYF
TGCGCCAGCAGCTTGGTCAGCGGGAGGGCCAACTACGAGCAGTACTTC